Sequencing of this T cell receptor beta chain was carried out in a study of T cells expressing NK-cell markers. Reprocessing the 5' RACE reads, TCRdb reports a single entry for every CDR3 protein and omits DNA. The sample includes a few hundred thousand distinct CDR3 sequences. The CDR3 runs to 15 residues. Germline V gene lookup returns CDR1 MNHEY and CDR2 SMNVEV (reference sequence). The sequencing sample was made of blood T cells: a sorted CD56 or NKG2C T cell subset, CD4+ or CD8+ T cells, or bulk PBMC T cells (not recorded which). The chain has TRBV27 and TRBJ2-1. This TCR came from a man aged 18-75 years in good health. CDR3 sequence reads: CASSSDGDSYNEQFF.